The entry below describes one TCR beta chain. Its antigen is still unknown. TCRdb independently ran MiXCR on the reads; one entry per CDR3 protein. The sample has hundreds of thousands of distinct CDR3 sequences, around 31% seen once. The V end was cut by 6 bases, the J end by 6 bases, with 11 bases between. The CDR3 runs to 13 residues. The data were obtained in a study of T cell repertoires in cytomegalovirus infection. The sequence was collected from a human donor in good health (CMV status not recorded). Some clones in this sample may be carry-over from other donors' samples. The chain couples TRBV12-3 or TRBV12-4 to TRBJ1-4, with D perhaps matching TRBD1 (5 bases). Sequenced material: cultured PBMCs, taken from culture after CMV antigen stimulation. CDR3 DNA: TGTGCCAGCAGGCTTTCCAGGGATGAAAAACTGTTTTTT. Its translation: CASRLSRDEKLFF.